The TCR beta chain under discussion was sequenced for a study of T-cell memory formation after mild COVID-19. This CDR3 has 19 residues. CDR1 is SGHRS, CDR2 YFSETQ, per germline. V lost 0 bases, J lost 0 bases, and 10 bases stayed unmatched. TCRdb fed the 5' RACE reads into MiXCR, producing one record per CDR3 protein. The sample has about 400,000 distinct CDR3 sequences; roughly a quarter are singletons. The clonotype originates from an adult woman who had mild COVID-19 (a few samples of this study predate the infection). Cell type and time point are not known. The chain has TRBV5-1 and TRBJ2-1, with TRBD2 matching over 9 bases. The sample taken for sequencing was PBMCs or a T cell subset sorted from them (not recorded which). This chain's CDR3 is CASSLEAAGGLSSYNEQFF. In DNA form, the CDR3 reads TGCGCCAGCAGCTTGGAGGCAGCGGGGGGCCTTAGCTCCTACAATGAGCAGTTCTTC.